A single sample is the source of the 17 T cell receptor beta chains below, sequenced in a study of T cell changes during pregnancy in multiple sclerosis. TCRdb keeps only in-frame clones here, not all; method: immunoSEQ multiplex PCR. The table records 35,000 to 55,000 clones, approximately 90% of them present only once. The sequences come from CD8+ T cells from peripheral blood mononuclear cells, collected after pregnancy. These receptors were obtained from a female donor in good health, enrolled as a control in a pregnancy study.

This clone was seen a few times. The chain recombines TRBV4-2 with TRBJ1-1, with D unresolved. V was shortened by 0 bases and J by 6 bases, with 11 bases between the two germline ends. Germline V CDR1 and CDR2: LGHNA, YNFKEQ. This CDR3 region has 14 residues. CDR3 residues: CASSQDPGWAEAFF. CDR3 coding DNA: TGTGCCAGCAGCCAAGATCCGGGTTGGGCTGAAGCTTTCTTT.

This rearrangement joins TRBV5-1 to TRBJ2-3; D may be TRBD1 (6 bases). There are 15 residues in the CDR3. CDR1 is SGHRS, CDR2 YFSETQ, per germline. V lost 1 base, J lost 2 bases, and 11 bases lay in between. CDR3 sequence (DNA): TGCGCCAGCAGCTTGACGTGGGGGCCCACAGATACGCAGTATTTT. Its translation: CASSLTWGPTDTQYF.

V is TRBV4-3 and J is TRBJ2-7; TRBD2 agrees at 7 bases. V shed 0 bases, J shed 2 bases, and the junction held 4 bases outside the gene matches. Germline CDR1 is LGHNA and CDR2 is YSLEER. This CDR3 has 15 amino acids. The CDR3 spells CASSQDRGTTYEQYF. The DNA of the CDR3 is TGCGCCAGCAGCCAAGACCGAGGGACTACCTACGAGCAGTACTTC.

This chain uses TRBV4-1 with TRBJ2-7, with no clear D. Germline V lookup: CDR1 MGHRA, CDR2 YSYEKL. The CDR3 is 15 amino acids. Trimming cost V 3 bases and J 3 bases, with 15 bases left between them. The CDR3 protein is CASSQYVGSHYEQYF. The DNA for the CDR3 is TGCGCCAGCAGCCAGTATGTGGGCTCCCACTACGAGCAGTACTTC.

The chain links TRBV7-6 to TRBJ2-7; no reliable D call. The CDR3 contains 14 residues. V lost 5 bases to trimming and J lost 5 bases, with 16 bases between them. Germline values: CDR1 SGHVS, CDR2 FNYEAQ. DNA for the CDR3: TGTGCCAGCAGCCCTAGTGACCTTATAGACGAGCAGTACTTC. Translating gives CASSPSDLIDEQYF.

The rearrangement uses TRBV4-1 and TRBJ1-1; no definite D call. Looked up from germline, CDR1 is MGHRA and CDR2 is YSYEKL. The ends were cut back, 0 bases at V and 3 bases at J, with 14 bases in the middle. The CDR3 length is 16 residues. The CDR3, as DNA: TGCGCCAGCAGCCAAGATTCGTTCCGTGTAGACACTGAAGCTTTCTTT. It translates to CASSQDSFRVDTEAFF.

The V call is TRBV27, the J call TRBJ2-7; 7 bases line up with TRBD1. This CDR3 is built from 15 residues. Germline values: CDR1 MNHEY, CDR2 SMNVEV (reference sequence). Trimming cost V 5 bases and J 1 base; bases outside gene matches: 8. CDR3 in DNA: TGTGCCAGCAGTCCTAGGGGGCTGATGTCCTACGAGCAGTACTTC. This encodes CASSPRGLMSYEQYF.

The J gene is TRBJ2-3, the V gene TRBV2; D is unresolved. V lost 7 bases to trimming and J lost 4 bases, with 3 bases between them. This CDR3 is built from 10 residues. The germline CDR1 and CDR2 sequences are SNHLY and FYNNEI. CDR3 bases: TGTGCCAGCACCGCAGATACGCAGTATTTT. It yields the protein CASTADTQYF.

V gene TRBV6-1 combines with J gene TRBJ1-5; 7 nucleotides align to TRBD1. The CDR3 spans 16 residues. The V segment lost 2 bases and the J segment 6 bases; nucleotides outside the gene matches: 10. From germline, CDR1 is MNHNS and CDR2 SASEGT. CDR3 sequence reads: CASSEMGGQKTQPQHF. As DNA, the CDR3 is TGTGCCAGCAGTGAAATGGGGGGACAGAAGACTCAGCCCCAGCATTTT.

This chain joins TRBV4-3 and TRBJ2-7, with 10 bases fitting TRBD1. The V gene's germline CDR1 is LGHNA and CDR2 YSLEER. V trimming: 3 bases; J trimming: 6 bases; junction bases outside the gene matches: 8. The CDR3 contains 15 residues. The CDR3 here is CASSQRQGAHSEQYF. The CDR3 DNA sequence: TGCGCCAGCAGCCAGAGACAGGGGGCTCATTCCGAGCAGTACTTC.

Concerning this clone: A junction boundary mismatches the germline segment, possibly from a read error. This chain links TRBV6-5 with TRBJ1-1; D not resolved. The CDR3 consists of 12 residues. Germline V CDR1 and CDR2: MNHEY, SVGAGI. The CDR3 is CAISEKNTEAFF. The CDR3 coding sequence is TGTGCCATCAGTGAGAAGAACACTGAAGCTTTCTTT.

The gene calls are TRBV2 and TRBJ1-4; no definite D call. This CDR3 is built from 12 residues. Germline loops: CDR1 SNHLY, CDR2 FYNNEI. With 2 bases removed from V and 8 bases from J, the gap between germline ends came to 6 bases. CDR3 sequence reads: CASSEWREKLFF. The CDR3 nucleotides read TGTGCCAGCAGTGAATGGAGGGAAAAACTGTTTTTT.

The J gene is TRBJ1-5, the V gene TRBV6-1; D uncertain. This CDR3 region has 15 residues. V was cut by 0 bases and J by 6 bases, with 12 bases left in between. Germline CDR1 and CDR2: MNHNS and SASEGT. CDR3 in amino acids: CASSEAAEGGQPQHF. CDR3 bases: TGTGCCAGCAGTGAAGCAGCAGAGGGTGGTCAGCCCCAGCATTTT.

This rearrangement joins TRBV25-1 to TRBJ1-1; D ambiguous. Trimming removed 3 bases at V and 8 bases at J, with 13 bases between. Looked up from germline, CDR1 is MGHDK and CDR2 is SYGVNS. The CDR3 has 13 residues. This chain's CDR3 is CASSDSGFFEAFF. CDR3 nucleotide sequence: TGTGCCAGCAGTGATTCCGGGTTCTTCGAAGCTTTCTTT.

The chain is built from TRBV5-1 and TRBJ2-7; unclear D gene. The CDR3 contains 14 residues. Per germline, CDR1 SGHRS and CDR2 YFSETQ. The V and J ends lost 0 bases and 0 bases respectively, with 7 bases between them. The CDR3 DNA reads TGCGCCAGCAGCTTGGGTCCGTACTCCTACGAGCAGTACTTC. Protein sequence: CASSLGPYSYEQYF.

This clone occurred once. V is TRBV7-6 and J is TRBJ1-1, with a tentative D call TRBD1 (6 bases). V lost 5 bases and J 4 bases, leaving 17 bases between the germline ends. The germline CDR1 and CDR2 sequences are SGHVS and FNYEAQ. There are 15 residues in the CDR3. DNA of the CDR3: TGTGCCAGCAGCCAAGCCCAGGGGAGGGTCACTGAAGCTTTCTTT. Its translation: CASSQAQGRVTEAFF.

This clone is a singleton in its sample. J is TRBJ2-7 and V is TRBV5-4, with 7 bases that match TRBD2. The CDR3 consists of 15 residues. The ends lost 0 bases at V and 0 bases at J; junction bases unmatched: 3. The germline CDR1 and CDR2 sequences are SGHNT and YYREEE (reference sequence). The chain's CDR3 is CASSLVPGGSYEQYF. The DNA for the CDR3 is TGTGCCAGCAGCTTGGTCCCGGGGGGCTCCTACGAGCAGTACTTC.